The sequence of this T cell receptor beta chain was determined in a study of CD8+CD57+ T cells in acquired aplastic anemia. Looked up from germline, CDR1 is SNHLY and CDR2 is FYNNEI. V gave up 9 bases and J gave up 0 bases, with 9 bases separating them. The CDR3 has 14 amino acids. Findings and limits, study-wide: Patients and controls shared twenty-nine CD8+ CDR3 sequences, which appeared highly expressed in patients and within their immunodominant clones. Patients and healthy controls showed no significant CD8+ Simpson's diversity difference.

Patients who underwent sequencing had shown CD8+CD57+ cell expansion by flow cytometry. This clonotype was observed many times. As yet, its antigen is unknown. This may stem from a read error, because a much larger clone lies one nucleotide away. TCR beta VDJ and CDR3 profiles were obtained from a genomic DNA template. A single record per CDR3 protein comes from TCRdb applying MiXCR to the reads. This table has 150,000 to 160,000 distinct CDR3 sequences, 52% appearing once. The sequence was collected from a human donor with aplastic anemia. Sequenced sample: sorted CD4+, CD8+, or CD8+CD57+ T cells (not recorded which) from PBMCs. The chain carries TRBV2 and TRBJ1-6; D call uncertain. CDR3 nucleotides: TGTGCCAGTTTGTGTAGCTCCTATAATTCACCCCTCCACTTT. It translates to CASLCSSYNSPLHF.